These 6 T cell receptor beta chains were sequenced from one sample in a study of metastatic and nonmetastatic thyroid tumors. All patients were treatment-naive before thyroid surgery. MiXCR re-clonotyped the PCR reads for TCRdb. This table holds some 40,000 clones, 20% to 25% found once. The sequencing input was tumor tissue. Receptors were obtained from a female donor with papillary thyroid cancer or a benign thyroid nodule (not recorded which). Some clones in this sample may be carry-over from other donors' samples.

This rearrangement joins TRBV20-1 to TRBJ2-1; 8 bases agree with TRBD2. V trimming: 6 bases; J trimming: 4 bases; junction bases outside the gene matches: 5. The CDR3 contains 13 residues. The germline CDR1 and CDR2 sequences are DFQATT and SNEGSKA (reference sequence). CDR3 coding DNA: TGCAGTGCAGGGACTAGGAGGTACAATGAGCAGTTCTTC. It yields the protein CSAGTRRYNEQFF.

The chain has TRBV18 and TRBJ1-1, with D perhaps matching TRBD1 (5 bases). The V and J ends lost 6 bases and 8 bases respectively, with 19 bases between them. Germline V gene sequence: CDR1 KGHSH, CDR2 LQKENI. The CDR3 extends over 14 amino acids. This CDR3 reads CASSGGRGSTEAFF. In DNA, the CDR3 is TGTGCCAGCTCCGGGGGTCGGGGGAGCACCGAAGCTTTCTTT. Complete variable domain (other parts from reference TRBV18 and TRBJ1-1): NAGVMQNPRHLVRRRGQEARLRCSPMKGHSHVYWYRQLPEEGLKFMVYLQKENIIDESGMPKERFSAEFPKEGPSILRIQQVVRGDSAAYFCASSGGRGSTEAFFGQGTRLTVV.

The sample holds a few counts of this clone. This rearrangement joins TRBV28 to TRBJ1-5, with a tentative D call TRBD1 (6 bases). Germline assignment: CDR1 MDHEN and CDR2 SYDVKM. The V and J ends lost 8 bases and 2 bases respectively, with 16 bases between them. The CDR3 consists of 15 residues. The CDR3 is CASSLGGFGNQPQHF. The CDR3 bases are TGTGCCAGCTCTCTAGGGGGTTTTGGCAATCAGCCCCAGCATTTT.

This clone was observed a handful of times. The chain combines TRBV6-2 or TRBV6-3 with TRBJ2-2; D unresolved. The CDR3 spans 13 residues. V lost 0 bases and J lost 5, with 4 bases in between. CDR1 MNHEY and CDR2 SVGEGT come from the germline V gene. In DNA form, the CDR3 reads TGTGCCAGCAGTTACTCAGAAACCGGGGAGCTGTTTTTT. It specifies CASSYSETGELFF.

The chain employs TRBV6-1 and TRBJ1-2, with D hard to call. Germline V lookup: CDR1 MNHNS, CDR2 SASEGT. The CDR3 loop spans 14 amino acids. With 2 bases removed from V and 6 bases from J, the gap between germline ends came to 13 bases. CDR3 in amino acids: CASSEFAGEHGYTF. The CDR3 region has the DNA TGTGCCAGCAGTGAATTTGCAGGTGAACATGGCTACACCTTC.

This clone was observed at least ten times. V gene TRBV6-2 or TRBV6-3 combines with J gene TRBJ2-4; weak D call: TRBD1 (5 bases). In germline, CDR1 is MNHEY, CDR2 SVGEGT. The CDR3 is made up of 17 amino acids. Trimming left V 5 bases short and J 0 bases short, with 17 bases between. This CDR3 is CASSHRQTQLAKNIQYF. CDR3 bases: TGTGCCAGCAGTCACCGACAGACTCAACTAGCCAAAAACATTCAGTACTTC.